The present TCR beta chain was sequenced within a study of T cell repertoires in cytomegalovirus infection. Looking at the study overall: Public TCR beta signatures provided an indication of both CMV infection and a matching HLA type. Findings and caveats of the study: The study found HLA-C-restricted CMV-specific TCR beta clonotypes dominating the ex vivo response.

This clonotype has only a few counts. Its cognate antigen is unknown. One entry per CDR3 protein results from TCRdb running MiXCR on the reads. The sample contains about 260,000 distinct CDR3 sequences, roughly an eighth of which appear only once. V was trimmed by 2 bases and J by 1 base, leaving 6 bases between them. This CDR3 has 14 amino acids. The V gene's germline CDR1 is LGHNA and CDR2 YNFKEQ. The rearrangement joins TRBV4-2 to TRBJ2-1; D is ambiguous. This sequence originates from a human donor in good health (CMV status not recorded). Some clones in this sample may be carry-over from other donors' samples. The sample consisted of PBMCs. Here the CDR3 DNA reads TGTGCCAGCAGCCAACACTTATCCTACAATGAGCAGTTCTTC. Protein sequence: CASSQHLSYNEQFF.